This TCR beta chain originates from a study of cytomegalovirus exposure and HLA in healthy donors. The count of this clone is one. Its antigen is still unknown. The PCR was carried out with 60 Vbeta primers and 13 Jbeta primers. Clones were sequenced by immunoSEQ multiplex PCR, and TCRdb holds only the in-frame ones, with some missing. Of roughly 200,000 clones listed, around 80% are singletons. The CDR3 spans 14 residues. Healthy bone marrow donors made up the cohort. Findings of the study overall: TCR beta chains numbering some 160 were designated cytomegalovirus-associated. With later analysis, a missense DCLRE1C variant became linked to TCR beta V- and J-gene trimming.

The chain uses TRBV1 and TRBJ2-7; the D call TRBD2 from the table was never checked on the DNA. TRBV1 is shown as a pseudogene. The sequencing input was PBMCs. The clonotype comes from a man aged 18 to 29 in good health and CMV-seronegative. The CDR3 here is CTSSNLAASYEQYF. CDR3 in DNA: TGCACCAGCAGCAATCTAGCGGCATCCTACGAGCAGTACTTC.